The 22 T cell receptor beta chains below come from one sample, sequenced in a study of monozygotic twins with inflammatory bowel disease. With the 5' RACE reads reprocessed, TCRdb shows one record per CDR3 protein and no DNA. The listing records a few hundred thousand distinct CDR3 sequences. The sequenced material came from blood. These receptors were collected from a human donor with ulcerative colitis or Crohn's disease, or a healthy co-twin of an affected twin (not recorded which).

This chain connects TRBV12-3 or TRBV12-4 to TRBJ1-3; TCRdb calls TRBD1, which cannot be checked without DNA. The CDR3 runs to 15 residues. This CDR3 reads CASRGTGTGSPAIYF.

V gene TRBV10-3 combines with J gene TRBJ1-6; TCRdb selects TRBD1, and the lack of DNA leaves this call unchecked. The CDR3 length is 14 residues. CDR1 is ENHRY and CDR2 is SYGVKD in the germline V gene. CDR3 region: CAISGGTANSPLHF.

J is TRBJ2-1 and V is TRBV6-1; the TRBD1 assignment by TCRdb is unverifiable without DNA. The CDR3 is made up of 16 amino acids. In germline, CDR1 is MNHNS, CDR2 SASEGT. Here the CDR3 reads CASSPPGRRGNNEQFF.

The CDR3 sequence is CASSQIKYRDSDYNEQFF. This sequence joins TRBV11-1 and TRBJ2-1; TCRdb's D gene call, TRBD2, goes unchecked for lack of DNA. From germline, CDR1 is SGHAT and CDR2 FQDESV (reference sequence). CDR3 length: 18 amino acids.

The chain combines TRBV3-1 with TRBJ2-7; TCRdb calls TRBD2, which cannot be checked without DNA. The CDR3 totals 14 residues. The V gene's germline CDR1 is LGHDT and CDR2 YNNKEL (reference sequence). The CDR3 loop reads CASSRLAGEDEQYF.

The chain couples TRBV20-1 to TRBJ2-7. The germline V gene encodes CDR1 DFQATT and CDR2 SNEGSKA (reference sequence). The CDR3 has 12 amino acids. CDR3 residues: CSALTRSYEQYF.

V and J are TRBV7-2 and TRBJ1-5; TCRdb calls TRBD1, which cannot be checked without DNA. The CDR3 contains 15 residues. Looked up from germline, CDR1 is SGHTA and CDR2 is FQGNSA. CDR3 residues: CASSLQGTSSQPQHF.

The chain is built from TRBV7-2 and TRBJ2-3. The CDR3 is 14 residues long. Per the germline V gene, CDR1 is SGHTA and CDR2 is FQGNSA. This chain's CDR3 is CASSPQVSTDTQYF.

The chain has TRBV27 and TRBJ2-7; TCRdb calls TRBD1, which cannot be checked without DNA. Germline V lookup: CDR1 MNHEY, CDR2 SMNVEV (reference sequence). The length of the CDR3 is 14 residues. CDR3 region: CASREDRGLKEQYF.

The gene calls are TRBV7-3 and TRBJ2-6; the TCRdb D gene call, TRBD1, has no DNA to confirm it. The CDR3 runs to 16 residues. Per germline, CDR1 SGHTA and CDR2 FQGTGA. The CDR3 protein is CASSLQGVYGANVLTF.

This chain joins TRBV10-3 and TRBJ1-6. Per the germline V gene, CDR1 is ENHRY and CDR2 is SYGVKD. The CDR3 consists of 15 residues. CDR3: CAISDREGNNSPLHF.

J is TRBJ2-3 and V is TRBV5-1. Germline V gene lookup returns CDR1 SGHRS and CDR2 YFSETQ. CDR3 length: 14 residues. The CDR3 region is CASSTRPNTDTQYF.

V is TRBV6-1 and J is TRBJ2-5; TCRdb indicates TRBD1, and absent DNA this call remains unverified. The length of the CDR3 is 14 residues. CDR1 and CDR2 (germline): MNHNS, SASEGT. Here the CDR3 reads CASSGGRLQETQYF.

The CDR3 sequence: CASSLDRGFYYEQYF. J is TRBJ2-7 and V is TRBV11-2; TCRdb calls TRBD1, which cannot be checked without DNA. The CDR3 totals 15 residues. Germline V gives CDR1 SGHAT, CDR2 FQNNGV.

The V and J genes are TRBV7-2 and TRBJ2-3; TCRdb proposes TRBD1, but this gene call is untestable without DNA. The length of the CDR3 is 16 residues. From germline, CDR1 is SGHTA and CDR2 FQGNSA. Here the CDR3 reads CASSLRTGTGGDTQYF.

This chain uses TRBV6-2 or TRBV6-3 with TRBJ1-2; as DNA is missing, the TRBD1 call by TCRdb cannot be tested. Germline CDR1 is MNHEY and CDR2 is SVGEGT. This CDR3 spans 14 amino acids. The CDR3 sequence: CASRPGTGFYGYTF.

The chain recombines TRBV6-2 or TRBV6-3 with TRBJ2-2; TCRdb selects TRBD1, and the lack of DNA leaves this call unchecked. From germline, CDR1 is MNHEY and CDR2 SVGEGT. The CDR3 length is 20 residues. Here the CDR3 reads CASSYAPFVGQGFSAGELFF.

The chain links TRBV7-2 to TRBJ2-7; the D call of TRBD2 rests on TCRdb alone, since no DNA is present to check it. The germline CDR1 and CDR2 sequences are SGHTA and FQGNSA. The CDR3 contains 15 residues. The CDR3 loop is CASSPIRGGAWEQYF.

V gene TRBV6-6 combines with J gene TRBJ2-7; TCRdb's D call, TRBD1, is unchecked because there is no DNA. CDR3 length: 14 residues. Germline assignment: CDR1 MNHNY and CDR2 SVGAGI (reference sequence). CDR3 residues: CASGRQGVVYEQYF.

The CDR3 loop reads CSARDRRAGRERNTIYF. This chain uses TRBV20-1 with TRBJ1-3. CDR1 and CDR2 from the germline V gene are DFQATT and SNEGSKA (reference sequence). The CDR3 is made up of 17 amino acids.

The rearrangement uses TRBV7-9 and TRBJ1-2. This CDR3 has 13 residues. Looked up from germline, CDR1 is SEHNR and CDR2 is FQNEAQ (reference sequence). The CDR3 spells CASSLEQNYGYTF.

This chain uses TRBV12-3 or TRBV12-4 with TRBJ2-1. CDR3 size: 14 residues. CDR3 protein: CASSLEGPPNEQFF.